Sequencing of this TCR beta chain was carried out in a study of cytomegalovirus exposure and HLA in healthy donors. Study conclusions and caveats: When analyzed later, a missense DCLRE1C variant was found to be linked to TCR beta V- and J-gene trimming. Later, TCR association rates were found to vary by HLA locus, highest for DRB1 and lowest for HLA-C. TCR beta chains associated with HLA were, in a later analysis, more clonally expanded than equally common others.

Vbeta (60) and Jbeta (13) primers were used in the PCR. Assay used: immunoSEQ multiplex PCR; TCRdb lists only in-frame clones, some missing. The sample shows fewer than 55,000 clones, roughly 72% of them seen only once. These donors counted as nominally healthy when sampled, but unrecorded immune exposures were likely. Germline V gene data show CDR1 as MNHNS and CDR2 as SASEGT. The junction had 8 bases not matched to a gene; V was cut back by 7 bases and J by 3 bases. The CDR3 consists of 14 residues. A word on this clone: Its antigen is not identified.

Sequenced material: PBMCs. J is TRBJ2-7 and V is TRBV6-1; 8 nucleotides match TRBD1. This TCR was recovered from a woman aged 45-65 years in good health and CMV-seropositive. CDR3 nucleotide sequence: TGTGCCAGCACCCGACAGGGGCCCCTCTACGAGCAGTACTTC. This gives the protein CASTRQGPLYEQYF.